The clone carrying this TCR beta chain qualifies as medium-sized. Data came from immunoSEQ multiplex PCR; TCRdb stores just in-frame clones and leaves some out. The sample has about 1,400 clones; over 20% are singletons. This CDR3 has 18 residues. The V gene end was trimmed by 6 bases and the J gene end by 4 bases; junction bases not matched to a gene: 14. Germline V gene data show CDR1 as SGHNT and CDR2 as YENEEA. The record originates from a study of T cells in localized non-small cell lung cancer. The specimen comprised lung tumor tissue, sampled before any cancer treatment. The chain carries TRBV11-3 and TRBJ2-2; 10 bases are shared with TRBD2. This TCR was recovered from a male donor at least 60 years old with stage III squamous cell lung carcinoma. DNA for the CDR3: TGTGCCAGCAGATCCGAGGGAGCGGGGGGGACATCCACCGGGGAGCTGTTTTTT. It translates to CASRSEGAGGTSTGELFF.